This record covers a single T cell receptor (beta chain). This CDR3 contains 16 residues. Germline CDR1 is MNHEY and CDR2 is SVGAGI. V dropped 4 bases and J dropped 3; count of bases not matched to a gene: 10. This sample was taken from a study of blood T cell repertoires in COVID-19. Study summary: T cells, B-cell-depleted T cells, or PBMCs supplied cDNA or gDNA.

The age range of participants was 18 to 89 years, with residence in under 30 US areas. Per the original data handling: Reference gene primers were amplified, and this amplification served to estimate nucleated cell counts. TCRdb keeps only in-frame clones here, not all; method: immunoSEQ multiplex PCR. V and J calls and clone size come straight from that table; D and trimming were deduced from the DNA. The data contain fewer than 400,000 clones, 92% of them singletons. Sequencing was done on a sample of PBMCs or T cells enriched from blood (not recorded which). The clonotype comes from a woman younger than 45 who had recovered from COVID-19. The chain recombines TRBV6-5 with TRBJ2-7; 9 nucleotides agree with TRBD2. CDR3 residues: CASSFQNSGRGYEQYF. The CDR3 DNA follows: TGTGCCAGCAGTTTCCAAAATAGCGGGAGAGGCTACGAGCAGTACTTC.